The clone carrying this T cell receptor (beta chain) was seen more than once but under ten times. This CDR3 spans 15 amino acids. V lost 6 bases to trimming and J lost 4 bases; unmatched junction nucleotides: 8. Germline V gene data show CDR1 as LNHDA and CDR2 as SQIVND (reference sequence). About 10 ml fresh peripheral blood yielded the PBMCs. Researchers amplified the TCR beta CDR3 regions from RNA transcripts. When the TCR CDR3 underwent first-round RT-PCR, the HTBI primer set was used. TCRdb processed the multiplex PCR reads anew with MiXCR; each CDR3 protein has one entry. This sample has fewer than 650,000 distinct CDR3 sequences, with 13% to 15% found just once. This sample was taken from a study of T cells in Graves' hyperthyroidism and ophthalmopathy.

The sample taken for sequencing was blood. The chain carries TRBV19 and TRBJ1-5; 8 nucleotides align to TRBD1. This receptor was taken from a woman between 18 and 29 years old with Graves' ophthalmopathy. CDR3 DNA: TGTGCCAGTAGCCTCGACAGGGGTAAGAATCAGCCCCAGCATTTT. Translating gives CASSLDRGKNQPQHF. The full variable domain, rest sourced from reference TRBV19 and TRBJ1-5, is DGGITQSPKYLFRKEGQNVTLSCEQNLNHDAMYWYRQDPGQGLRLIYYSQIVNDFQKGDIAEGYSVSREKKESFPLTVTSAQKNPTAFYLCASSLDRGKNQPQHFGDGTRLSIL.